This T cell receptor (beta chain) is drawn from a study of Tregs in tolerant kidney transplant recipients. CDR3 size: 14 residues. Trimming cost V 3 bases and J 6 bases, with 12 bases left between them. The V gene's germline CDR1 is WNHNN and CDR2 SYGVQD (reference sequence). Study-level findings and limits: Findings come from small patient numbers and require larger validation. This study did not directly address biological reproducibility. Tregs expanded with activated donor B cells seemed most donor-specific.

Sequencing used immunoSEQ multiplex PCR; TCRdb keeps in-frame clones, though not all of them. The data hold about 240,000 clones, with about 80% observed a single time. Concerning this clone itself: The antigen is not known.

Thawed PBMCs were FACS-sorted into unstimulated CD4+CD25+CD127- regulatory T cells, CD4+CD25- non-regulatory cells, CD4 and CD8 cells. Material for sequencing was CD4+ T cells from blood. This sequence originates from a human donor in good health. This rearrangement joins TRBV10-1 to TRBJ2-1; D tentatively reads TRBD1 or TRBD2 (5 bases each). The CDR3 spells CASSDEGRGNEQFF. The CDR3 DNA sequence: TGCGCCAGCAGTGATGAGGGAAGGGGCAATGAGCAGTTCTTC.